This T cell receptor beta chain was captured by sequencing in a study of OX40 agonist ivuxolimab in advanced cancers. Measured with immunoSEQ multiplex PCR; TCRdb has only the in-frame clones, and not every one. The table records roughly 50,000 clones, roughly 90% of them present only once. V lost 4 bases to trimming and J lost 0 bases, with 12 bases between them. The CDR3 is 15 amino acids. Germline V gives CDR1 SGHTA, CDR2 FQGNSA. Blood got drawn at baseline, again on cycle 4 day 1, and then on cycle 7 day 1. V gene TRBV7-2 combines with J gene TRBJ1-2; D is possibly TRBD1 (5 bases). This clonotype was obtained from an adult with an advanced solid tumor such as melanoma, head and neck, liver or kidney cancer. This specimen was CD4+ or CD8+ T cells sorted from blood, taken in a trial of the OX40 agonist ivuxolimab. DNA for the CDR3: TGTGCCAGCAGCTGGCCGGGGACTCCTAACTATGGCTACACCTTC. This codes for CASSWPGTPNYGYTF.